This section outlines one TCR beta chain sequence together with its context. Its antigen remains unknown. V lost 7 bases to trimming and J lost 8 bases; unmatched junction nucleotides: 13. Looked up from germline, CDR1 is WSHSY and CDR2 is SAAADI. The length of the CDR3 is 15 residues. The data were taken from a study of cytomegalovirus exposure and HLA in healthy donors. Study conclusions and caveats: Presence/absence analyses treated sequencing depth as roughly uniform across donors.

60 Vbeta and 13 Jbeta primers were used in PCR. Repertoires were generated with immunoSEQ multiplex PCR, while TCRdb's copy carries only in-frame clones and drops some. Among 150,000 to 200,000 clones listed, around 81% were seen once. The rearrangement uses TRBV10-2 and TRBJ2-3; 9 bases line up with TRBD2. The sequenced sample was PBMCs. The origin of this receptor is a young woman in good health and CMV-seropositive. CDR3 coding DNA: TGCGCCAGCACCCTAGGACTAGCGACAGGAGTTACGCAGTATTTT. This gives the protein CASTLGLATGVTQYF.